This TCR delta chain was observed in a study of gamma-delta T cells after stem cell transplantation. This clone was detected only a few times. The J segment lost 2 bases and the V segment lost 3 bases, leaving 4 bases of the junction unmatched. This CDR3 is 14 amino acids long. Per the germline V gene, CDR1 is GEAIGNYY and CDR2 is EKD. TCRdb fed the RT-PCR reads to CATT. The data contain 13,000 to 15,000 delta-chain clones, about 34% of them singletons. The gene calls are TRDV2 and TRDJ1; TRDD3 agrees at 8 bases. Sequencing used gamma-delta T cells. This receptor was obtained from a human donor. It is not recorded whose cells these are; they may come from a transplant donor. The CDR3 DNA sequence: TGTGCCTGTGACCTACTGGGGGGTACCGATAAACTCATCTTT. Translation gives CACDLLGGTDKLIF.